This T cell receptor beta chain was retrieved from a study of cytomegalovirus exposure and HLA in healthy donors (dated by TCRdb to the late 2010s). Turning to the overall study: According to an earlier analysis of a few hundred of the donors, 200 million or so T cells yielded approximately 120 million unique TCR beta sequences and about 300 Gb of sequence data. Five DR-DQ haplotypes were treated as single units for association and clustering because of strong linkage in the cohort. The study combined high-throughput TCR immunosequencing, statistical association of individual TCRs with disease status, and machine learning to predict cytomegalovirus infection status. To decide whether each TCR beta V gene segment behaved as functional or pseudogenic, an earlier analysis of nearly 600 of the donors relied on high-throughput TCR beta sequencing. A later analysis re-examined previously published TCR beta repertoires from more than 550 donors and added high-resolution HLA genotyping to investigate patterns of TCR occurrence. Of the 300 to 500 genotyped donors, 75% to 85% were placed in the genetic ancestry cluster associated with self-reported Caucasian donors. Typing coverage differed by locus: A, B, C, DRB1 and DQB1 were typed in roughly 620-630 donors, DQA1 in 500 to 550, DPA1 in around 600, and DPB1 in just under 480. Along with the 666-subject first cohort, a separate validation cohort of more than 90 different subjects was used. In the later analysis, no new phenotypic data were used to find candidate immune exposures; instead, reliance was placed on TCR beta sequences and their occurrence across donors. HLA typing covered class I and class II loci at four-digit resolution. All discovery cohort repertoires had been generated using a single sequencing platform. The study aimed to test whether signatures of past pathogen exposure could be identified by cataloging public T cell receptors. In a later genetic analysis, genome-wide SNP genotypes for 398 of the 666 donors were used, and that subset was treated as a discovery cohort. The study profiled the T cell repertoires of 500 to 800 subjects by immunosequencing and related them to cytomegalovirus serostatus. Donor age, sex, ethnicity and CMV serostatus were compiled alongside the repertoire data. Among some 400 genotyped donors of the cohort, an average of around 240,000 unique TCR beta nucleotide sequences was sequenced per donor, of which roughly 17% were non-productive. An early release that covered roughly 600 HLA-typed donors contained approximately 300 gigabases of sequencing data and tens of millions of unique TCR sequences.

The cohort consisted of some 670 healthy bone marrow donors. Cohort members were all nominally healthy when sampled, although unrecorded immune exposures were likely present. The donor tested CMV seronegative, placing the donor among the roughly 340 seronegative members of the cohort. A peripheral blood sample was collected from each donor, and TCR beta sequencing was performed on peripheral blood mononuclear cells. Genomic DNA extraction from the blood cell samples was performed with the Qiagen DNeasy Blood Extraction Kit. Including cysteine and phenylalanine, the CDR3 has 15 amino acids. Only the CDR3 portion is preserved as DNA: 45 bases, with reading frame beginning at the first base. Taken from the germline V gene, the CDR1 and CDR2 loops are MNHEY and SVGAGI. V loses 6 bases, J loses 0 bases, and the germline ends lie 12 bases apart. Libraries were made using the immunoSEQ multiplex PCR assay. A mixture of 60 forward primers for TCR Vbeta segments and 13 reverse primers for TCR Jbeta segments was used in the multiplex PCR. The CDR3 region of rearranged TCR beta genes was amplified from genomic DNA by a multiplex PCR assay. Amplified TCR beta libraries were sequenced as 87-base-pair reads on the Illumina HiSeq System. In the original analysis: In a later analysis, about 80 million unique TCR beta chains were counted across the 500 to 700 repertoires, and some 10 million of these chains were shared by at least two donors. Raw reads were error-corrected and collapsed into unique sequences with a nearest-neighbor algorithm that merged closely related sequences to remove PCR and sequencing errors. To assign V, D and J gene segments, CDR3 sequences were aligned to IMGT reference sequences. For a sequence to be retained, at least a six-nucleotide match to both a V gene segment and a J gene segment was required. A rearrangement counted as productive if the CDR3 had no stop codons and remained in frame with V and J, and every other rearrangement counted as non-productive. CDR3 was defined according to IMGT convention as the region running from the second conserved V-encoded cysteine to the conserved J-encoded phenylalanine. Sequences without an unambiguous match to a single V gene segment were excluded from the earlier analysis of 450 to 650 of the donors. An earlier analysis of fewer than 750 of the donors classified V segments as functional when productive rearrangements were above 56.7% and as segregating when the standard deviation between donors was above 5%. To diagnose cytomegalovirus status from the catalog of TCR beta chain sequences, a statistical classification framework was built. V and J gene assignment, in a later analysis, came from comparing TCR nucleotide sequences with IMGT/GENE-DB human TR gene sequences. A later analysis assigned CDR3 sequences and most-parsimonious VDJ recombination scenarios with the TCRdist pipeline. In a later analysis, each TCR beta chain was defined by its CDR3 amino acid sequence together with its V-gene family, and reads lacking a unique V-gene family were excluded. To address suspected cross-contamination and a sequencing artifact, a later analysis removed over 500 highly shared, low-generation-probability nucleotide sequences. In a later analysis, a clonal expansion index was calculated for each public chain from normalized within-repertoire ranks of inferred template counts. In a later analysis, generation probabilities were computed using a VDJ recombination model fitted to out-of-frame rearrangements, and the results were checked against IGoR. A later analysis scored TCR-TCR, TCR-HLA and TCR-CMV co-occurrence with hypergeometric tests, applying a repertoire-size bias correction to TCR pairs. To estimate false discovery rates, a later analysis permuted the HLA or CMV assignments 20 times. In a later analysis, co-occurring TCRs were grouped with DBSCAN, and TCRdist sequence similarity was added when clustering was performed within HLA-allele-positive subsets. For co-occurrence clustering, repertoires with fewer than 30,000 or more than 120,000 public chains were excluded, along with a handful of repertoires with anomalous nucleotide sharing. TCRdb limited this immuneACCESS table to in-frame rearrangements with V and J called. A share of clones is missing; checked studies link under half to unresolved V genes, and the rest is unexplained. V, J and clone size reflect that table, while D and trimming were determined from the DNA. For this sample there are roughly 120,000 clones; roughly 70% appear just once. Jointly, the top ten make up around 4.5% of the sample.

Summary of the overall study and its limitations: Presence/absence analyses assumed roughly uniform sequencing depth across donors, an assumption that may not hold. In an earlier analysis of approximately 590 of the donors, most TCR beta V segments appeared in productive rearrangements about 87% or about 30% of the time, broadly matching IMGT annotations. The authors suggested that the approach could potentially be generalized to other disease states and immunological phenotypes. A later genetic analysis associated a missense DCLRE1C variant with V-gene and J-gene trimming of TCR beta chains, and an independent cohort replicated the association. In a later genetic analysis, fewer N-insertions in productive TCRs were reported among donors in an Asian-associated ancestry cluster than the roughly 700-donor mean. Correlated functional status among segregating V segments might be attributable to linkage disequilibrium, but an unknown experimental factor could not be ruled out. In a later analysis, HLA-associated TCR beta chains showed more clonal expansion and lower generation probabilities than non-associated chains that were equally common. A later analysis associated about 18,000 TCR beta sequences with specific HLA alleles at a false discovery rate of 0.05. Immune exposure information for the cohort was limited to CMV serostatus. A few of the identified cytomegalovirus-associated TCR beta chains were confirmed in vitro to be specific for cytomegalovirus antigens. Across donors, most TCR sequences were observed very rarely, whereas some public TCRs were present in many individuals. The classifier was reported to diagnose cytomegalovirus status with high specificity and sensitivity in both the original cohort and the validation cohort. Assigning TCR associations to individual alleles was difficult when HLA alleles, especially DR and DQ, strongly co-occurred. The study listed 170 or so TCR beta chains as associated with cytomegalovirus. According to a later analysis, TCR association rates differed among HLA loci, with DRB1 alleles showing the most associated TCRs and HLA-C alleles showing the fewest. A later analysis found that most CMV-associated TCR beta chains appeared HLA-restricted, with HLA associations seemingly driven largely by CMV exposure. A cluster of highly shared sequence variants was judged likely to represent a technical artifact of the sequencing pipeline. A further reported finding was that TCR beta sequences accurately predicted the HLA-A and HLA-B alleles for most subjects in the first cohort. Because the 87-base-pair reads could not distinguish some IMGT-functional V segments, including TRBV6-2 and TRBV6-3, those segments were excluded. The cohort was sequenced for TCR beta chains only, and without alpha or paired-chain data the features that could be detected were limited. The earlier analysis of approximately 540 of the donors excluded 15 to 20 rarely observed V segments, including chromosome 9 orphons, because counts were too low. Several of the top co-occurrence clusters appeared to be linked to parvovirus B19, influenza, CMV and Epstein-Barr virus, according to a later analysis. Because HLA typing was unavailable for some donors at each locus, only the typed subset was used in association tests.

A remark on this clone: This clone's antigen is unknown. It has no much larger one-base neighbor in the sample; base qualities were not kept.

Sequencing input: PBMCs. The sequence derives from a woman aged 40 to 50 in good health and CMV-seronegative. In this chain, TRBV6-5 is recombined with TRBJ1-5; the D gene assignment is ambiguous. CDR3 region: CASSPRQTSNQPQHF. The DNA sequence is as follows: TGTGCCAGCAGCCCTCGACAAACTAGCAATCAGCCCCAGCATTTT.